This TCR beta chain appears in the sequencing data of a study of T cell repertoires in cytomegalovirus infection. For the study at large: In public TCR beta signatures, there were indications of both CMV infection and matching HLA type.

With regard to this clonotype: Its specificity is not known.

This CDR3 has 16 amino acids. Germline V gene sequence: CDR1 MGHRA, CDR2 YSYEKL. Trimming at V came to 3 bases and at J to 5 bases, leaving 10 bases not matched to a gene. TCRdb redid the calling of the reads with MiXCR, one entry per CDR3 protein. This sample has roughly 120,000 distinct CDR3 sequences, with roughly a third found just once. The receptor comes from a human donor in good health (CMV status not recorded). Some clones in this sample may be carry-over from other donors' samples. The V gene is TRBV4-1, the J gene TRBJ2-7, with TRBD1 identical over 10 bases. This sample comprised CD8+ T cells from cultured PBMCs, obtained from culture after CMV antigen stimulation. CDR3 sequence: CASSHEPGQGTNEQYF. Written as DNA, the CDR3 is TGCGCCAGCAGCCACGAACCGGGACAGGGGACGAACGAGCAGTACTTC.